These T cell receptor beta chains were read from a single sample in a study of blood T cells in healthy people across ages. TCRdb redid the calling of the 5' RACE reads with MiXCR, one entry per CDR3 protein. The sample yields over a million distinct CDR3 sequences, less than 45% seen once. Sequencing was carried out using blood. Every receptor here comes from a woman aged 18 to 35 in good health. CDR3s include the opening cysteine and the closing phenylalanine or tryptophan.

j_gene,v_gene,CDR3aa
TRBJ2-7,TRBV30,CAWSVGTGDYEQYF
TRBJ2-7,TRBV28,CASSPRLAGLSYEQYF
TRBJ2-7,TRBV3-1,CASSQVLALSYEQYF
TRBJ1-1,TRBV7-9,CASSSINTEAFF
TRBJ2-1,TRBV5-1,CATSDGNNEQFF
TRBJ2-1,TRBV6-5,CASSYSYRSGNEQFF
TRBJ2-5,TRBV4-3,CASSRDFAETQYF
TRBJ1-1,TRBV6-2/TRBV6-3,CASRPNPGQGAGTEAFF
TRBJ2-3,TRBV9,CASSVGGYSTDTQYF
TRBJ2-1,TRBV4-2,CASSQGTPFF